Here is one T cell receptor beta chain with its context. The data are from a study of radiation and T cells in renal cell carcinoma. Time point noted: blood 2 weeks post-SBRT. Regarding treatment: 15 Gy SBRT to primary tumor, nephrectomy 4 weeks later. The patient's renal cell carcinoma had clear cell pathology. The CDR3 loop spans 16 amino acids. Germline values: CDR1 LNHDA, CDR2 SQIVND (reference sequence). The V segment lost 3 bases and the J segment 3 bases; nucleotides outside the gene matches: 7. Assay: immunoSEQ multiplex PCR; the TCRdb copy retains only in-frame clones and omits some. The sample shows about 150,000 clones, approximately 86% of them seen only once.

This receptor was obtained from a woman aged 45 to 65 with renal cell carcinoma. This sequence joins TRBV19 and TRBJ2-1; 8 bases fit TRBD2. Sequenced here: blood, sampled from a patient whose treatment included radiotherapy and nephrectomy. CDR3 coding DNA: TGTGCCAGTAGTATCGTAACTAGCGGCCTCTACAATGAGCAGTTCTTC. It translates to CASSIVTSGLYNEQFF.